The 14 T cell receptor beta chains below were found in one sample sequenced in a study of blood T cell repertoires in COVID-19. Here immunoSEQ multiplex PCR was the method, and the copy in TCRdb shows in-frame clones only, minus some. The table lists just over 300,000 clones, 80% to 90% of them singletons, with 3.5% to 5% in the top ten. Specimen: PBMCs or T cells enriched from blood (not recorded which). These receptors were obtained from a young man who had recovered from COVID-19.

This rearrangement joins TRBV9 to TRBJ2-2, with D perhaps TRBD2 (6 bases). This CDR3 has 16 residues. Trimming shortened V by 7 bases and J by 0 bases, and 16 bases separated the two germline ends. Germline-derived CDR1 and CDR2 are SGDLS and YYNGEE. The CDR3 sequence is CASGRLGGTNTGELFF. CDR3 DNA sequence: TGTGCCAGCGGACGGTTGGGGGGAACGAACACCGGGGAGCTGTTTTTT.

V is TRBV9 and J is TRBJ2-3; 11 bases are shared with TRBD2. The CDR3 spans 17 residues. Germline V gene sequence: CDR1 SGDLS, CDR2 YYNGEE. The V and J ends lost 5 bases and 2 bases, in that order; junction bases with no gene match: 10. CDR3 loop: CASSSQLAGETTDTQYF. CDR3 nucleotides: TGTGCCAGCAGTTCCCAACTAGCGGGGGAGACCACAGATACGCAGTATTTT.

The rearrangement uses TRBV2 and TRBJ1-2, with 10 bases lining up with TRBD1. Germline V gives CDR1 SNHLY, CDR2 FYNNEI. CDR3 length equals 16 residues. The V segment lost 6 bases and the J segment 0 bases; nucleotides outside the gene matches: 7. This CDR3 is CASRGGTGDANYGYTF. The CDR3 nucleotides are TGTGCCAGCAGGGGGGGGACAGGGGATGCTAACTATGGCTACACCTTC.

This chain joins TRBV14 and TRBJ1-4; D is undetermined. CDR1 is SGHDN, CDR2 FVKESK, per germline. This CDR3 spans 13 amino acids. V was pared by 4 bases and J by 3 bases, with 6 bases between. CDR3 sequence: CASSLGANEKLFF. The CDR3 DNA sequence: TGTGCCAGCAGCCTCGGAGCTAATGAAAAACTGTTTTTT.

The genes are TRBV18 and TRBJ2-7, with D unresolved. Trimming removed 2 bases from V and 4 bases from J, with 9 bases in between. This CDR3 has 13 amino acids. Germline V gene data show CDR1 as KGHSH and CDR2 as LQKENI. CDR3 sequence (DNA): TGTGCCAGCTCACCAACGTCCGGGTACGAGCAGTACTTC. It translates to CASSPTSGYEQYF.

V is TRBV6-5 and J is TRBJ2-7, with a possible D match to TRBD1 (6 bases). Germline V lookup: CDR1 MNHEY, CDR2 SVGAGI. Trimming left V 5 bases short and J 6 bases short, with 14 bases between. This CDR3 region has 13 residues. CDR3: CASSNRAGAEQYF. Here the CDR3 DNA reads TGTGCCAGCAGTAACAGGGCTGGGGCCGAGCAGTACTTC.

This chain connects TRBV2 to TRBJ2-3; D is uncertain. V lost 6 bases to trimming and J lost 5 bases, with 9 bases between them. The CDR3 covers 12 residues. Germline V lookup: CDR1 SNHLY, CDR2 FYNNEI. This CDR3 is CASREQQDTQYF. In DNA form, the CDR3 reads TGTGCCAGCAGGGAACAACAAGATACGCAGTATTTT.

Of note for this clone: In the same sample, other DNA sequences code for this CDR3. CDR3 protein: CASSGDLNTEAFF. Written as DNA, the CDR3 is TGTGCCAGCAGTGGAGACTTGAACACTGAAGCTTTCTTT. This chain joins TRBV2 and TRBJ1-1; D not resolved. The CDR3 totals 13 residues. V was shortened by 4 bases and J by 0 bases, with 6 bases between the two germline ends. The germline gives CDR1 SNHLY, CDR2 FYNNEI.

V and J are TRBV9 and TRBJ2-3, with D maybe TRBD2 (7 bases). V was trimmed by 4 bases and J by 7 bases, leaving 22 bases between them. The V gene's germline CDR1 is SGDLS and CDR2 YYNGEE. The CDR3 spans 16 residues. The DNA of the CDR3 is TGTGCCAGCAGCCTAAGGGAGGGGGGACCCCTCAATACGCAGTATTTT. Its translation: CASSLREGGPLNTQYF.

V and J are TRBV30 and TRBJ1-5; 9 positions match TRBD1. Germline loops: CDR1 GTSNPN, CDR2 SVGIG (reference sequence). This CDR3 region has 15 residues. V was clipped by 2 bases and J by 6 bases; unmatched bases: 8. DNA of the CDR3: TGTGCCTGGAGTCTCCGGACAGGGGTTGCTCAGCCCCAGCATTTT. Encoded protein: CAWSLRTGVAQPQHF.

The V call is TRBV2, the J call TRBJ2-1; TRBD1 matches 9 bases. CDR1 and CDR2 from the germline V gene are SNHLY and FYNNEI. This CDR3 has 14 amino acids. J gave up 6 bases and V 6 bases, and 6 bases lay outside the gene matches. The CDR3, as DNA: TGTGCCAGCAGACGGGACAGGGATCGCAATGAGCAGTTCTTC. Its protein is CASRRDRDRNEQFF.

V gene TRBV5-1 combines with J gene TRBJ2-3; D not certain. With 5 bases removed from V and 5 bases from J, the gap between germline ends came to 9 bases. CDR1 is SGHRS and CDR2 is YFSETQ in the germline V gene. The CDR3 has 12 amino acids. The DNA for the CDR3 is TGCGCCAGCAGGGGCTTGGGAGATACGCAGTATTTT. Its translation: CASRGLGDTQYF.

The chain recombines TRBV28 with TRBJ1-2, with a possible D match to TRBD1 (6 bases). In germline, CDR1 is MDHEN, CDR2 SYDVKM. The CDR3 extends over 15 amino acids. Trimming took off 2 bases at V and 3 bases at J, with 13 bases between the two ends. Here the CDR3 reads CASSLAGVRYYGYTF. In nucleotides, the CDR3 is TGTGCCAGCAGTTTAGCAGGGGTGAGGTACTATGGCTACACCTTC.

The chain is built from TRBV25-1 and TRBJ2-2; 10 bases are a match to TRBD2. Germline loops: CDR1 MGHDK, CDR2 SYGVNS. The junction had 5 bases not matched to a gene; V was cut back by 0 bases and J by 4 bases. The CDR3 length is 17 residues. In nucleotides, the CDR3 is TGTGCCAGCAGTGAATACACTAGCGGGGACATCACCGGGGAGCTGTTTTTT. Translated, it gives CASSEYTSGDITGELFF.